This section outlines one T cell receptor beta chain sequence together with its context. The length of the CDR3 is 15 residues. V lost 3 bases and J lost 2, with 11 bases in between. Germline V gene sequence: CDR1 ENHRY, CDR2 SYGVKD. The data belong to a study of blood T cell repertoires in COVID-19. Here immunoSEQ multiplex PCR was the method, and the copy in TCRdb shows in-frame clones only, minus some. The data show roughly 330,000 clones, around nine tenths seen once. The source of this sequence is a man aged 25 to 45 who had recovered from COVID-19. The gene calls are TRBV10-3 and TRBJ1-5; no clear D gene. The sample comprised PBMCs or T cells enriched from blood (not recorded which). The CDR3 protein is CAISEWWAGNQPQHF. CDR3 bases: TGTGCCATCAGTGAATGGTGGGCCGGCAATCAGCCCCAGCATTTT.